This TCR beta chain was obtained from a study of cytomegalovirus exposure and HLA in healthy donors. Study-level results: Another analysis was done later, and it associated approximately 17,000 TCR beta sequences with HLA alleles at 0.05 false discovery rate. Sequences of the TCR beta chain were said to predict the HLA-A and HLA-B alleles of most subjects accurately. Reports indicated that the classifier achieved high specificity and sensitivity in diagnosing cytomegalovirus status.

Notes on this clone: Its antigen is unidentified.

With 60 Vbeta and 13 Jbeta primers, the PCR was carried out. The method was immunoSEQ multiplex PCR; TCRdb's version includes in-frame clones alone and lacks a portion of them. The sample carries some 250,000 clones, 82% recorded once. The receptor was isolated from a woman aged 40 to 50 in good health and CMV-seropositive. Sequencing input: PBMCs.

CDR3 amino acids: CASSPFSGTGAGEQYF. CDR3 bases: TGTGCCAGCAGCCCATTCTCGGGGACAGGGGCTGGCGAGCAGTACTTC. The V and J genes are TRBV9 and TRBJ2-7; TRBD1 matches at 10 bases. Trimming cost V 4 bases and J 6 bases; bases outside gene matches: 13. Germline CDR1 and CDR2: SGDLS and YYNGEE. The CDR3 contains 16 residues.